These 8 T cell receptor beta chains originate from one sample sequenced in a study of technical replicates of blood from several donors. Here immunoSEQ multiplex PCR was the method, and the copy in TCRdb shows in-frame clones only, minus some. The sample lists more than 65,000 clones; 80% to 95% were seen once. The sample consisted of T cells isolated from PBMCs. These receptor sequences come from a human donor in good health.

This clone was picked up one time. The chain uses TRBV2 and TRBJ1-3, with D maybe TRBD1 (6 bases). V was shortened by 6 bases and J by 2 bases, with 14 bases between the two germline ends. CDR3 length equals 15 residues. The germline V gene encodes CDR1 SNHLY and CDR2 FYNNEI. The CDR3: CASRDSRGPGNTIYF. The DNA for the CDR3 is TGTGCCAGCAGGGACTCCAGGGGACCTGGAAACACCATATATTTT.

Here the CDR3 DNA reads TGTGCCAGCAGGTTGGCTGGGAACACCGGGGAGCTGTTTTTT. Residues: CASRLAGNTGELFF. The V and J genes are TRBV11-2 and TRBJ2-2; unclear D gene. There are 14 residues in the CDR3. The V gene lost 6 bases and the J gene lost 1 base, with 9 bases spanning the gap. Germline CDR1 is SGHAT and CDR2 is FQNNGV. The full variable domain, rest sourced from reference TRBV11-2 and TRBJ2-2, is EAGVAQSPRYKIIEKRQSVAFWCNPISGHATLYWYQQILGQGPKLLIQFQNNGVVDDSQLPKDRFSAERLKGVDSTLKIQPAKLEDSAVYLCASRLAGNTGELFFGEGSRLTVL.

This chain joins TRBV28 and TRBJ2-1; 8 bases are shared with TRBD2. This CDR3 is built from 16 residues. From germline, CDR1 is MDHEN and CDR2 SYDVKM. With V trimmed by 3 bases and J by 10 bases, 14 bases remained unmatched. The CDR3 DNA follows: TGTGCCAGCAGTTTCCCGAAGCGGGAGCGCTTGGAGGAGCAGTTCTTC. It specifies CASSFPKRERLEEQFF.

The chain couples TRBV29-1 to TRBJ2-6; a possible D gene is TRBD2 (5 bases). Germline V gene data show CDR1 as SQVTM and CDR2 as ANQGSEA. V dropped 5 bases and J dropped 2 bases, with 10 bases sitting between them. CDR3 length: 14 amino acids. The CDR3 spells CSVLTAAGANVLTF. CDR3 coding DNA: TGCAGCGTTTTAACAGCGGCTGGGGCCAACGTCCTGACTTTC.

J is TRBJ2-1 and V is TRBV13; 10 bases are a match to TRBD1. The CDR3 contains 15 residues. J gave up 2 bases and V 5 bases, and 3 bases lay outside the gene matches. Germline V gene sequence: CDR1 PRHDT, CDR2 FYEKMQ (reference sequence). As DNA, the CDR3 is TGTGCCAGCAGCCCCGGACAGGGGGCCTACAATGAGCAGTTCTTC. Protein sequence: CASSPGQGAYNEQFF.

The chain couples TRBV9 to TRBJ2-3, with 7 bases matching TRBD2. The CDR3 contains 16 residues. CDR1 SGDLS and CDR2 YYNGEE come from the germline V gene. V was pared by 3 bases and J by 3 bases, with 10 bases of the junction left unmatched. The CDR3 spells CASSAPRGRGTDTQYF. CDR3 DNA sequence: TGTGCCAGCAGCGCCCCCCGGGGGAGGGGTACAGATACGCAGTATTTT.

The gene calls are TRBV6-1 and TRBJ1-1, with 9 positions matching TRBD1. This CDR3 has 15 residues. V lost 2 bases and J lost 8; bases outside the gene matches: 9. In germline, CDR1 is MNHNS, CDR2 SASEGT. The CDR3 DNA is TGTGCCAGCAGTGAACGGGGACAGGGAAAATTGGAAGCTTTCTTT. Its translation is CASSERGQGKLEAFF.

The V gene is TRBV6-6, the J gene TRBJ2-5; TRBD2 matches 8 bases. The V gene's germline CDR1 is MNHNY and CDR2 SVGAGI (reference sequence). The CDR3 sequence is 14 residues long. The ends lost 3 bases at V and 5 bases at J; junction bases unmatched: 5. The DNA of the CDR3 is TGTGCCAGCAGTTATACTAGCGGTCAGGAGACCCAGTACTTC. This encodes CASSYTSGQETQYF.